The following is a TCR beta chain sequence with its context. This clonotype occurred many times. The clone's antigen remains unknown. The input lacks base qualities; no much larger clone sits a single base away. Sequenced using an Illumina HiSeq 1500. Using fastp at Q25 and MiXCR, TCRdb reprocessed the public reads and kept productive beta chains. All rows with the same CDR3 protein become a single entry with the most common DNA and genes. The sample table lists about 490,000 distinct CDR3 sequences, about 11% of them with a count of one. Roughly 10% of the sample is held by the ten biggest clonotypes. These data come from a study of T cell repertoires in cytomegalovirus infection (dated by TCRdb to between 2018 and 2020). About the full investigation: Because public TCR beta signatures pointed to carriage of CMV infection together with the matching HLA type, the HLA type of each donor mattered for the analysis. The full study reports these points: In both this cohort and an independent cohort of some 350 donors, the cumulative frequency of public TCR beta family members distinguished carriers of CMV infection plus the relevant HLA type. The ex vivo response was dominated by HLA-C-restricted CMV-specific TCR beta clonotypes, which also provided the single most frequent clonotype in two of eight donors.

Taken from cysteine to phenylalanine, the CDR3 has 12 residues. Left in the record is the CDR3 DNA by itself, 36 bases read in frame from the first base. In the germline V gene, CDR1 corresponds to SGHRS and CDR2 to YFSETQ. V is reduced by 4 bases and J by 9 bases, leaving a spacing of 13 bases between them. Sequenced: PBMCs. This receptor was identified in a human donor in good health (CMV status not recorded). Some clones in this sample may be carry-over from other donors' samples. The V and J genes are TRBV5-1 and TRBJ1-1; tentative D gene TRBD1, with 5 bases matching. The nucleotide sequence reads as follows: TGCGCCAGCAGCCTCAACAGGATAAAAGCTTTCTTT. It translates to CASSLNRIKAFF.